The 23 T cell receptor beta chains in this list originate from one sample, sequenced in a study of T cell responses to AZD1222 COVID-19 vaccine. Profiled with immunoSEQ multiplex PCR; TCRdb holds only in-frame clones, not every one. The table records 50,000 to 75,000 clones, approximately 80% of them present only once. Sequenced material: peripheral blood, taken on day 0 of AZD1222 vaccination. The receptors originated from an adult in good health.

This chain uses TRBV5-1 with TRBJ2-7; 11 positions match TRBD2. Germline values: CDR1 SGHRS, CDR2 YFSETQ. The CDR3 is 17 residues long. V trimming: 3 bases; J trimming: 1 base; junction bases outside the gene matches: 9. For the CDR3, the DNA is TGCGCCAGCAGCTGGGGACTAGCGGCAATGATTTCCTACGAGCAGTACTTC. Its translation: CASSWGLAAMISYEQYF.

On this clone: Its ends do not fully match the called genes, so a read error is possible. This chain links TRBV7-7 with TRBJ2-5, with D possibly being TRBD2 (6 bases). This CDR3 comprises 13 residues. In germline, CDR1 is SSHAT, CDR2 FNYEAQ (reference sequence). The CDR3 sequence is CASSPGRSETQYF. The CDR3 DNA follows: TGTGCTAGCAGCCCGGGGAGGTCAGAGACCCAGTACTTC.

The chain is built from TRBV7-3 and TRBJ2-3, with 11 nucleotides matching TRBD1. J gave up 5 bases and V 3 bases, and 4 bases lay outside the gene matches. CDR3 length equals 15 residues. CDR1 SGHTA and CDR2 FQGTGA come from the germline V gene. CDR3 bases: TGTGCCAGCAGCTTCGGACAGGGGGCTGTAGATACGCAGTATTTT. Amino acid sequence: CASSFGQGAVDTQYF.

The chain is built from TRBV4-3 and TRBJ2-3; no clear D gene. This CDR3 is built from 13 residues. The V end lost 3 bases, the J end lost 0 bases, and 4 bases lay between the germline ends. The V gene's germline CDR1 is LGHNA and CDR2 YSLEER. The DNA for the CDR3 is TGCGCCAGCAGCCAGATAAGCACAGATACGCAGTATTTT. The encoded protein is CASSQISTDTQYF.

This chain uses TRBV27 with TRBJ2-7; D is unresolved. Germline CDR1 and CDR2: MNHEY and SMNVEV (reference sequence). This CDR3 contains 14 residues. With 6 bases removed from V and 4 bases from J, the gap between germline ends came to 16 bases. The CDR3 nucleotides are TGTGCCAGCAGCCTTGCATCCTTTGGTTACGAGCAGTACTTC. Residues: CASSLASFGYEQYF.

The V and J genes are TRBV6-2 or TRBV6-3 and TRBJ2-7; 7 bases align to TRBD2. V gave up 6 bases and J gave up 3 bases; unmatched junction bases: 5. Germline CDR1 is MNHEY and CDR2 is SVGEGT. The CDR3 length is 13 residues. CDR3 DNA: TGTGCCAGCAGCGGACTAGTCAACTACGAGCAGTACTTC. Its protein is CASSGLVNYEQYF.

The CDR3 DNA follows: TGTGCCAGCTCACCCCGACAGCAACTATTTCAAGAGACCCAGTACTTC. It specifies CASSPRQQLFQETQYF. The chain links TRBV18 to TRBJ2-5, with a tentative D call TRBD1 (5 bases). Trimming took 3 bases from V and 2 from J, leaving 16 bases between them. The CDR3 extends over 16 amino acids. The germline gives CDR1 KGHSH, CDR2 LQKENI.

The J gene is TRBJ2-7, the V gene TRBV12-3 or TRBV12-4, with D unclear. This CDR3 is 13 amino acids long. V was trimmed by 1 base and J by 0 bases, leaving 4 bases between them. For the CDR3, the DNA is TGTGCCAGCAGTTTAGGTAGCTCCTACGAGCAGTACTTC. Its translation is CASSLGSSYEQYF.

The chain has TRBV28 and TRBJ1-2; TRBD1 is a possible D gene (5 bases). With 6 bases removed from V and 8 bases from J, the gap between germline ends came to 13 bases. This CDR3 comprises 12 residues. Germline V gene lookup returns CDR1 MDHEN and CDR2 SYDVKM. DNA of the CDR3: TGTGCCAGCAGCACCAGGGTAGCCGGCTACACCTTC. It is translated as CASSTRVAGYTF.

This clone has more than one count but fewer than ten. This chain joins TRBV3-1 (or the pseudogene TRBV3-2) and TRBJ1-6, with D hard to call. Per germline, CDR1 LGHDT and CDR2 YNNKEL (reference sequence). The V gene lost 0 bases and the J gene lost 12 bases, with 9 bases spanning the gap. The CDR3 is made up of 13 amino acids. CDR3 in amino acids: CASSQDGPGPLHF. The CDR3 DNA follows: TGTGCCAGCAGCCAAGATGGACCGGGACCCCTCCACTTT.

For the CDR3, the DNA is TGCGCCAGCAGCCTCGGGCCGGGACAGCCTTACCGTAGCACAGATACGCAGTATTTT. Amino acids: CASSLGPGQPYRSTDTQYF. The chain is built from TRBV4-1 and TRBJ2-3, with 7 nucleotides matching TRBD1. Germline V lookup: CDR1 MGHRA, CDR2 YSYEKL. The CDR3 consists of 19 residues. The trim removed 4 bases at V and 0 bases at J, leaving 16 bases unmatched.

The V call is TRBV28, the J call TRBJ1-4; D remains unclear. V lost 3 bases to trimming and J lost 2 bases, with 10 bases between them. The CDR3 runs to 15 residues. The germline V gene encodes CDR1 MDHEN and CDR2 SYDVKM. DNA of the CDR3: TGTGCCAGCAGTTTTGTGTCGGGTACTAATGAAAAACTGTTTTTT. It translates to CASSFVSGTNEKLFF.

The chain joins TRBV5-1 to TRBJ1-4; D is perhaps TRBD1 (5 bases). The germline V and J ends were trimmed by 4 bases and 8 bases, with 18 bases remaining between them. The germline CDR1 and CDR2 sequences are SGHRS and YFSETQ. The CDR3 contains 15 residues. The CDR3 DNA follows: TGCGCCAGCAGCCTAAGGGACGTTGGAGGGGAAAAACTGTTTTTT. Its protein is CASSLRDVGGEKLFF.

The rearrangement joins TRBV10-1 to TRBJ1-1; the D gene is possibly TRBD1 (5 bases). Trimming shortened V by 5 bases and J by 2 bases, and 9 bases separated the two germline ends. This CDR3 is 13 amino acids long. Germline-derived CDR1 and CDR2 are WNHNN and SYGVQD (reference sequence). The CDR3 DNA reads TGCGCCAGCAGTCGACAGTTTAACACTGAAGCTTTCTTT. It codes for CASSRQFNTEAFF.

The J gene is TRBJ2-2, the V gene TRBV27, with 11 bases identical to TRBD1. Per germline, CDR1 MNHEY and CDR2 SMNVEV (reference sequence). The CDR3 runs to 15 residues. Unmatched junction bases numbered 1, after V lost 2 bases and J lost 5 bases. The DNA for the CDR3 is TGTGCCAGCAGTTTAGGGACAGGGGGGACCGGGGAGCTGTTTTTT. This translates into CASSLGTGGTGELFF.

The chain links TRBV15 to TRBJ1-1; D not certain. CDR3 size: 13 residues. Germline V gene sequence: CDR1 LNHNV, CDR2 YYDKDF (reference sequence). Trimming pared 5 bases from V and 4 bases from J, leaving 11 bases between. The CDR3, as DNA: TGTGCCACCAGCGCGCGGGTCGCCACTGAAGCTTTCTTT. The encoded protein is CATSARVATEAFF.

V and J are TRBV2 and TRBJ2-1; a possible D gene is TRBD1 (5 bases). Between the trimmed V and J ends, which lost 4 bases and 2 bases, there was a span of 12 bases. The V gene's germline CDR1 is SNHLY and CDR2 FYNNEI. This CDR3 spans 15 amino acids. Written as DNA, the CDR3 is TGTGCCAGCAGTGGGGGCCTGTCGGCCTACAATGAGCAGTTCTTC. This gives the protein CASSGGLSAYNEQFF.

The chain carries TRBV19 and TRBJ2-4, with D tentatively TRBD1 (6 bases). The germline CDR1 and CDR2 sequences are LNHDA and SQIVND (reference sequence). V was trimmed by 10 bases and J by 7 bases, leaving 35 bases between them. This CDR3 has 19 residues. This CDR3 is CATTLGTDRRLGVPNIQYF. CDR3 coding DNA: TGTGCCACCACCCTGGGGACGGACAGACGTTTGGGGGTCCCTAACATTCAGTACTTC.

V and J are TRBV6-4 and TRBJ1-1, with 8 bases fitting TRBD1. Trimming cost V 4 bases and J 3 bases; bases outside gene matches: 4. This CDR3 contains 14 residues. From germline, CDR1 is MRHNA and CDR2 SNTAGT. This CDR3 reads CASSVTGGDTEAFF. DNA of the CDR3: TGTGCCAGCAGTGTCACAGGGGGGGACACTGAAGCTTTCTTT.

The chain has TRBV7-2 and TRBJ1-3, with TRBD1 matching 11 bases. CDR3 length: 19 residues. J gave up 4 bases and V 3 bases, and 14 bases lay outside the gene matches. Germline-derived CDR1 and CDR2 are SGHTA and FQGNSA. CDR3: CASSLLGEGTGGSGNTIYF. The DNA of the CDR3 is TGTGCCAGCAGCTTGCTAGGGGAGGGGACAGGGGGATCCGGAAACACCATATATTTT.

The gene calls are TRBV4-3 and TRBJ2-2; D remains ambiguous. Trimming took 0 bases from V and 7 from J, leaving 6 bases between them. This CDR3 is built from 13 residues. Per germline, CDR1 LGHNA and CDR2 YSLEER. For the CDR3, the DNA is TGCGCCAGCAGCCAAGATCGGGTCGGGGAGCTGTTTTTT. Amino acids: CASSQDRVGELFF.

The rearrangement links TRBV6-5 to TRBJ2-7; D not resolved. V lost 6 bases to trimming and J lost 0 bases, with 12 bases between them. The length of the CDR3 is 14 residues. Per germline, CDR1 MNHEY and CDR2 SVGAGI. The DNA of the CDR3 is TGTGCCAGCAGCCTTGACTGGGACTCCTACGAGCAGTACTTC. Translated: CASSLDWDSYEQYF.

In the case of this clone: In the same sample, other DNA sequences code for this CDR3. This chain uses TRBV4-3 with TRBJ2-1; tentative D call: TRBD1 (6 bases). Germline values: CDR1 LGHNA, CDR2 YSLEER. The CDR3 covers 16 residues. V gave up 0 bases and J gave up 4 bases, with 13 bases separating them. CDR3 bases: TGCGCCAGCAGCCAAGACCGGGACAAGGCTTACAATGAGCAGTTCTTC. This gives the protein CASSQDRDKAYNEQFF.